This TCR beta chain was retrieved from a study of blood T cell repertoires in COVID-19. About the research overall: Acute and convalescent COVID-19 specimens originated in the United States, Italy and Spain. Nucleic acid was either cDNA or gDNA, and it came from T cells, B-cell-depleted T cells, or PBMCs.

Original analysis: Counts of nucleated cells, estimated from reference gene primer amplification, were obtained. Assay: immunoSEQ multiplex PCR; the TCRdb copy retains only in-frame clones and omits some. V, J and clone size reflect that table, while D and trimming were determined from the DNA. The sample lists about 250,000 clones, approximately 83% seen once, with about 9.6% in the top ten. CDR1 MNHEY and CDR2 SVGAGI come from the germline V gene. This CDR3 region has 15 residues. V lost 7 bases, J lost 7 bases, and 10 bases stayed unmatched. Sequencing input: peripheral blood. The clonotype was recovered from an elderly man with acute or convalescent COVID-19. V is TRBV6-5 and J is TRBJ2-1; 10 bases are shared with TRBD2. In DNA form, the CDR3 reads TGTGCCAGCACCCACCTAGCGGGAGCCCTTAATGAGCAGTTCTTC. It yields the protein CASTHLAGALNEQFF.